The clone carrying this T cell receptor (beta chain) came up many times. The record originates from a study of regulatory T cells in long-lasting Graves disease. The CDR3 is 18 residues long. With 5 bases clipped from V and 2 bases from J, the junction kept 14 bases outside the gene matches. Germline V CDR1 and CDR2: GTSNPN, SVGIG (reference sequence). Time point reported: newly diagnosed GD, antithyroid drugs for less than 3 months. Construction of the TCR library relied on RNA isolated from PBMCs. One endocrinology department in Xi'an, China, was where patients came from. The TCR beta library used iRepertoire HTBI primers with Arm-PCR amplification of CDR3. TCRdb re-called the multiplex PCR reads through MiXCR, storing one row per CDR3 protein. The profile shows a few hundred thousand distinct CDR3 sequences, roughly 12% of them singletons. These data were also filed under a second study, of T cells in Graves' hyperthyroidism and ophthalmopathy.

This chain uses TRBV30 with TRBJ2-1; 11 nucleotides line up with TRBD2. The sequences come from peripheral blood mononuclear cells (PBMCs), collected at new diagnosis, from a patient treated with antithyroid drugs. The clonotype comes from a man in his thirties or forties with Graves disease. CDR3 amino acids: CAWWGQGPSGRTYNEQFF. The CDR3 DNA sequence: TGTGCCTGGTGGGGACAGGGTCCTAGCGGGAGGACCTACAATGAGCAGTTCTTC.